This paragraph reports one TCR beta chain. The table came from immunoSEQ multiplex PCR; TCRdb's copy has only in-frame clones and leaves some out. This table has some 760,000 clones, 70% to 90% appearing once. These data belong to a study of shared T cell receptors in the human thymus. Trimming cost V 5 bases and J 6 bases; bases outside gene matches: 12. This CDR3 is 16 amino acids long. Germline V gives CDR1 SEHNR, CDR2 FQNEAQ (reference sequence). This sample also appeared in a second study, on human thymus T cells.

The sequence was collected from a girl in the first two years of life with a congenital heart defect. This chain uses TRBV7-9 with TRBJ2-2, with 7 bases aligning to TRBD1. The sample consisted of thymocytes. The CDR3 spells CASSTTGAQRPGELFF. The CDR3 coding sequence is TGTGCCAGCAGCACAACAGGGGCGCAAAGACCCGGGGAGCTGTTTTTT.